A selection of T cell receptor beta chains follows, all from one sample in a study of human versus mouse CDR3 diversity and MHC coevolution. Assay: immunoSEQ multiplex PCR; the TCRdb copy retains only in-frame clones and omits some. In the table there are tens of thousands of clones, 92% of which are singletons. The sequenced sample consisted of naive CD4+ T cells from blood. These receptors were obtained from a person aged 30-70 years in good health. Each CDR3 is given with its conserved first and last residue. Each record gives: V gene, CDR3 protein.

TRBV2,CASRAQGGNEKLFF
TRBV4-1,CASSQDPGFMNEQFF
TRBV7-9,CASSSSTSGGYYNEQFF
TRBV5-1,CASSLGAGTDTQYF
TRBV6-5,CASSYEGTANTGELFF
TRBV6-1,CASRLQGGTEAFF
TRBV2,CASSVIRGSRTKNYGYTF
TRBV10-2,CASSQNAYGYTF
TRBV4-1,CASSQGRGGFSSEQYF
TRBV27,CASNPGRGASPLGQFF
TRBV2,CASSALGGQPQHF
TRBV5-4,CASSFPGTDTQYF
TRBV10-2,CATLTSGSYEQYF
TRBV5-1,CASSLDPGGNSPLHF
TRBV5-1,CASGWQGDSEQYF
TRBV7-9,CASSVYRGSYNEQFF
TRBV15,CATSRDSRRSETQYF
TRBV6-6,CASSYWGLAPGDTQYF
TRBV25-1,CASSPGGADTQYF
TRBV9,CASSTRTGPGTEAFF
TRBV7-8,CASSPQGVSTDTQYF
TRBV6-6,CASLTVNTEAFF
TRBV9,CASSVVGASTDTQYF
TRBV20-1,CSAKDQVGYTF
TRBV18,CASSPARISTEAFF
TRBV9,CASSVDSGGYNEQFF
TRBV11-3,CASSPKRDRGLAKNIQYF
TRBV4-1,CASANRDSGTGELFF
TRBV6-1,CASSERVPGETQYF
TRBV28,CASSSGHRLEKLFF
TRBV7-7,CASSESMSSYEQYF
TRBV19,CASRTFAKSFNTEAFF
TRBV6-5,CASSYLAGNTEAFF
TRBV28,CAAQEVSNQPQHF
TRBV19,CASSTQGGQPQHF
TRBV11-2,CASSLGIWGGRSVEQYF